This TCR beta chain was identified during a study of molecular identifiers for immune sequencing clone quantification. Bulk TCR libraries were made with methods that had been previously described and with listed TCR primers. One entry per CDR3 protein, called by TCRdb with MiXCR from the PCR reads. The sample has approximately 97,000 distinct CDR3 sequences; about 35% are singletons. The V end was cut by 2 bases, the J end by 3 bases, with 11 bases between. From germline, CDR1 is MDHEN and CDR2 SYDVKM. The CDR3 totals 15 residues. The gene calls are TRBV28 and TRBJ2-1, with D possibly matching TRBD2 (5 bases). The source material was naive CD8+ T cells from blood, with Jurkat cell RNA spiked in. Subset here: FACS-sorted CD8+CD4-CCR7+CD45RA+ naive T cells. The sequence was obtained from a human donor in good health. Some libraries in this study had Jurkat cell RNA spiked in. CDR3 sequence: CASSLQSGYYNEQFF. CDR3 sequence (DNA): TGTGCCAGCAGTTTACAAAGCGGCTACTACAATGAGCAGTTCTTC.